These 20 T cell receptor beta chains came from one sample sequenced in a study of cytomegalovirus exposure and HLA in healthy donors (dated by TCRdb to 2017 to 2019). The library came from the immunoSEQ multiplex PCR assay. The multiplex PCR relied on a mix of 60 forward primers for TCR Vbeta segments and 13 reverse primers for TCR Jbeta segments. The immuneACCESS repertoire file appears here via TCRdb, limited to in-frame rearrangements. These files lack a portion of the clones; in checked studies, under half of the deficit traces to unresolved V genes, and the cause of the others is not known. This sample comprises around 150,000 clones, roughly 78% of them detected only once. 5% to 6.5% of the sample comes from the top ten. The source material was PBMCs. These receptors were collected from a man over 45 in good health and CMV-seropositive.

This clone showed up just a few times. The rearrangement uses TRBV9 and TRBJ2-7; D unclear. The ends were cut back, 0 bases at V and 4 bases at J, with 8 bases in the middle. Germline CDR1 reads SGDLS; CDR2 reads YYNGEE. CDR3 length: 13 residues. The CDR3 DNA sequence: TGTGCCAGCAGCGTAGGGCCTAGTTACGAGCAGTACTTC. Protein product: CASSVGPSYEQYF.

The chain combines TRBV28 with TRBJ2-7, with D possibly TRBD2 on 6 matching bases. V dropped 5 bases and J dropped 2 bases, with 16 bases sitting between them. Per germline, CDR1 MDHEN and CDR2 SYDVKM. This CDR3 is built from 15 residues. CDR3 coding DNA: TGTGCCAGCAGTCCCGGAGGGAGATCGACCTACGAGCAGTACTTC. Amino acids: CASSPGGRSTYEQYF.

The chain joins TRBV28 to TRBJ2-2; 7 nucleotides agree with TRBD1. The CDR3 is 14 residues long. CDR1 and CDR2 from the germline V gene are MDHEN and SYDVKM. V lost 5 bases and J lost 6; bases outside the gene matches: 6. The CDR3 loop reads CASSPSTGAGELFF. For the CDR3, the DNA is TGTGCCAGCAGTCCTTCTACAGGGGCCGGGGAGCTGTTTTTT. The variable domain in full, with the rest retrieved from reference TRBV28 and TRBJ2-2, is DVKVTQSSRYLVKRTGEKVFLECVQDMDHENMFWYRQDPGLGLRLIYFSYDVKMKEKGDIPEGYSVSREKKERFSLILESASTNQTSMYLCASSPSTGAGELFFGEGSRLTVL.

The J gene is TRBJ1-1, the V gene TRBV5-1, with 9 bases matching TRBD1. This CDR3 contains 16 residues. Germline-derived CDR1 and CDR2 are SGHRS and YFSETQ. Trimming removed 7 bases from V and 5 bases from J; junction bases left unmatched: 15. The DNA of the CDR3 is TGCGCCAGCTATCGTGGGACAGGGACGGCGGGGACTGAAGCTTTCTTT. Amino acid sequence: CASYRGTGTAGTEAFF.

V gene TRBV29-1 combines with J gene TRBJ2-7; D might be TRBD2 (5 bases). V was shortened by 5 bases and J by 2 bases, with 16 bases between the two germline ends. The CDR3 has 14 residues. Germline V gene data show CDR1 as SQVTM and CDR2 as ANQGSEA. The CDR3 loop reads CSVWTVSYPYEQYF. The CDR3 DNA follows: TGCAGCGTTTGGACTGTCAGCTACCCCTACGAGCAGTACTTC.

CDR3 sequence: CAWDSGLAKNIQYF. The CDR3 coding sequence is TGTGCCTGGGACAGCGGGCTAGCCAAAAACATTCAGTACTTC. This rearrangement joins TRBV30 to TRBJ2-4, with D maybe TRBD2 (6 bases). Trimming took 5 bases from V and 0 from J, leaving 11 bases between them. CDR1 and CDR2 (germline): GTSNPN, SVGIG (reference sequence). There are 14 residues in the CDR3.

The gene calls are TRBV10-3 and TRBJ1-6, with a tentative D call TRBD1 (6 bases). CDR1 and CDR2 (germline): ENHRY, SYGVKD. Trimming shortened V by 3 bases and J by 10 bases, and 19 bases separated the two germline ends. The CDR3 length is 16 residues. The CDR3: CAISEQGSAYWSPLHF. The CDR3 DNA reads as TGTGCCATCAGTGAACAGGGTTCGGCGTATTGGTCACCCCTCCACTTT.

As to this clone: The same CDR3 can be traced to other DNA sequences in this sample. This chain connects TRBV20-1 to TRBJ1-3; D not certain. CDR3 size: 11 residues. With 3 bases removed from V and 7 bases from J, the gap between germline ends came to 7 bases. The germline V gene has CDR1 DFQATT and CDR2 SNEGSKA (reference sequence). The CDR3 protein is CSASGGNTIYF. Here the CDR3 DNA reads TGCAGTGCTAGTGGAGGGAACACCATATATTTT.

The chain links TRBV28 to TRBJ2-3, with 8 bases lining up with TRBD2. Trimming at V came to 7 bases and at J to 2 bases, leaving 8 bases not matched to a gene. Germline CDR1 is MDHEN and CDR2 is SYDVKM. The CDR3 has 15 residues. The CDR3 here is CASTLAGIHTDTQYF. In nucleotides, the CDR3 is TGTGCCAGCACCTTAGCGGGGATACACACAGATACGCAGTATTTT.

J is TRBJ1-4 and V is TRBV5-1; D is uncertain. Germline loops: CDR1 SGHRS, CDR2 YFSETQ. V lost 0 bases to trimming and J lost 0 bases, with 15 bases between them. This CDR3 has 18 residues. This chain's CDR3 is CASSLVPTDSATNEKLFF. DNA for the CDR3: TGCGCCAGCAGCTTGGTCCCGACGGACTCAGCAACTAATGAAAAACTGTTTTTT.

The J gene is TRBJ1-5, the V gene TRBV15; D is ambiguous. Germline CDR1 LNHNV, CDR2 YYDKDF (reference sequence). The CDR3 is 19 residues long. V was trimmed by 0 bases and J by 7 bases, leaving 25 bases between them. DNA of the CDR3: TGTGCCACCAGCAGAGATCTTCCGGGAGAGGAGGATCTTGAGCAGCCCCAGCATTTT. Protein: CATSRDLPGEEDLEQPQHF.

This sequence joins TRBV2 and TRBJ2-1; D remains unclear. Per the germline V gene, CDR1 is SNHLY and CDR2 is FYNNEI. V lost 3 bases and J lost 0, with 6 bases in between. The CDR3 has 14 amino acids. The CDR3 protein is CASSDGRSYNEQFF. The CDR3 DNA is TGTGCCAGCAGTGATGGGCGCTCCTACAATGAGCAGTTCTTC. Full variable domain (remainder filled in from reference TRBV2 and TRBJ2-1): EPEVTQTPSHQVTQMGQEVILRCVPISNHLYFYWYRQILGQKVEFLVSFYNNEISEKSEIFDDQFSVERPDGSNFTLKIRSTKLEDSAMYFCASSDGRSYNEQFFGPGTRLTVL.

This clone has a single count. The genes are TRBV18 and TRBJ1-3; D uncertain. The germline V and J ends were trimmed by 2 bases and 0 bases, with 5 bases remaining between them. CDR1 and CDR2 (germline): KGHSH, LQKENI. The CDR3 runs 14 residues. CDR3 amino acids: CASSPEASGNTIYF. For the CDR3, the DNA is TGTGCCAGCTCACCAGAGGCCTCTGGAAACACCATATATTTT.

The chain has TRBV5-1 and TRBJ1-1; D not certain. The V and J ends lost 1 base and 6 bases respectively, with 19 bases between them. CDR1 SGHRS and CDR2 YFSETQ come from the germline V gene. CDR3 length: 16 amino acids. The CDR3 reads CASSLRGRVSGSEAFF. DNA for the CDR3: TGCGCCAGCAGCTTGCGTGGTCGGGTCTCGGGTTCTGAAGCTTTCTTT.

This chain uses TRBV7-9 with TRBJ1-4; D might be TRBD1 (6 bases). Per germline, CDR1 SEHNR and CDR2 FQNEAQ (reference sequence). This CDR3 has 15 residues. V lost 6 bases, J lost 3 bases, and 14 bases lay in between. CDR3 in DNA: TGTGCCAGCAGTTGGTCCGGGACATCTAATGAAAAACTGTTTTTT. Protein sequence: CASSWSGTSNEKLFF.

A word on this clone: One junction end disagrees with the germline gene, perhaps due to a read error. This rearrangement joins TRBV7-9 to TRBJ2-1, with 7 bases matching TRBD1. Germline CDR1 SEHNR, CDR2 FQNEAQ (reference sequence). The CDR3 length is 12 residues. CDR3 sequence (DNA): TGTTCCAGCAGCCCAGGGGGCAATGAGCAGTTCTTC. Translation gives CSSSPGGNEQFF.

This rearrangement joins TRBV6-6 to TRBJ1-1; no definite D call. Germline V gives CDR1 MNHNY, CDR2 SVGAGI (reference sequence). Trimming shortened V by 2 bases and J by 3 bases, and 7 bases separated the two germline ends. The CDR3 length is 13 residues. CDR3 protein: CASSYEGYTEAFF. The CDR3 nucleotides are TGTGCCAGCAGTTACGAGGGTTACACTGAAGCTTTCTTT.

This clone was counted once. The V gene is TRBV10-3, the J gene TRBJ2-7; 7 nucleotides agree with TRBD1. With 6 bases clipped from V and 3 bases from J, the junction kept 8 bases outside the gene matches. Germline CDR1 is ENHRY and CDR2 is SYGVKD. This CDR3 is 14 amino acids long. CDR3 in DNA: TGTGCCATCAGAAGACAGGGAATCGGCTACGAGCAGTACTTC. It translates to CAIRRQGIGYEQYF.

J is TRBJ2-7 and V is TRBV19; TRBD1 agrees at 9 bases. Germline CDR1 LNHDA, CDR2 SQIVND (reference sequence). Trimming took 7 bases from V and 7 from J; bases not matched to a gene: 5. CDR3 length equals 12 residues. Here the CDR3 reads CASIGQGIEQYF. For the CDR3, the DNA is TGTGCCAGTATCGGACAGGGGATTGAGCAGTACTTC.

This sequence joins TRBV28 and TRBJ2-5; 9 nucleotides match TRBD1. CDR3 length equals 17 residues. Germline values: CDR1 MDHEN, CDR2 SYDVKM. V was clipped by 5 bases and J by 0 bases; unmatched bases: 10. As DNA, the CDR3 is TGTGCCAGCAGTCCGGGACAGGGAAGGCCCAACCAAGAGACCCAGTACTTC. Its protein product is CASSPGQGRPNQETQYF.